This T cell receptor beta chain came from a study of T cells of healthy individuals. Using its own MiXCR run on the 5' RACE reads, TCRdb lists one record per CDR3 protein. The sample has around 100,000 distinct CDR3 sequences; 17% are singletons. The receptor comes from a human donor in good health.

CDR3 sequence: CASSKWARTGFGYTF. The CDR3 coding sequence is TGTGCCAGCAGCAAGTGGGCCCGGACAGGGTTTGGCTACACCTTC. The rearrangement joins TRBV2 to TRBJ1-2; 8 nucleotides match TRBD1. The CDR3 length is 15 residues. V dropped 6 bases and J dropped 7; count of bases not matched to a gene: 13. CDR1 and CDR2 (germline): SNHLY, FYNNEI.